Reported below is one T cell receptor beta chain. Its matching antigen is unknown. One end of the junction does not line up with germline, which may come from a read error. This specimen belongs to a study of T cells after posttransplantation cyclophosphamide. Assay: immunoSEQ multiplex PCR; the TCRdb copy retains only in-frame clones and omits some. Listed here are under 50,000 clones without any singletons, the top ten holding 4% to 5.5%. Peripheral blood was collected from the related graft donor on the marrow donation day. General study findings and limits: Later post-transplant blood repertoires were often dominated by donor CD8+ memory clones. Recipient CMV seropositivity and CMV reactivation strongly tracked TRB clonality. Tissue-infiltrating T cells from skin or gut overlapped little with blood T cells.

This CDR3 spans 15 amino acids. Germline V gene lookup returns CDR1 SGHTA and CDR2 FQGNSA. Material for sequencing was PBMCs. This TCR was recovered from a woman aged 45-65 years in good health and a related stem cell transplant donor. This chain uses TRBV7-2 with TRBJ2-3; 11 bases fit TRBD2. The CDR3 reads CANSVSGGASDTQYF. CDR3 nucleotide sequence: TGTGCCAACAGCGTTAGCGGGGGGGCCTCAGATACGCAGTATTTT. Full variable domain (missing parts from reference TRBV7-2 and TRBJ2-3): GAGVSQSPSNKVTEKGKDVELRCDPISGHTALYWYRQSLGQGLEFLIYFQGNSAPDKSGLPSDRFSAERTGGSVSTLTIQRTQQEDSAVYLCANSVSGGASDTQYFGPGTRLTVL.